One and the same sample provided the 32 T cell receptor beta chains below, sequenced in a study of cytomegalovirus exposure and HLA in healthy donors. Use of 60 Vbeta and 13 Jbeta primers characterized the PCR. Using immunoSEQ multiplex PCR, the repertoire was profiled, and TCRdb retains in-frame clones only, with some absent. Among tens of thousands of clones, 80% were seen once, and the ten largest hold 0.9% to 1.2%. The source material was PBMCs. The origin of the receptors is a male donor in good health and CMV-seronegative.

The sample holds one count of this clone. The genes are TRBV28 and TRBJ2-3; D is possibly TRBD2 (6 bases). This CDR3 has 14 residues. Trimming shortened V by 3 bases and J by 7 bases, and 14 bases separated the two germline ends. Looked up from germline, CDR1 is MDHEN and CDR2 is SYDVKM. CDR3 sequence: CASSFLAGRNTQYF. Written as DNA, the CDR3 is TGTGCCAGCAGTTTCCTGGCAGGGAGGAATACGCAGTATTTT.

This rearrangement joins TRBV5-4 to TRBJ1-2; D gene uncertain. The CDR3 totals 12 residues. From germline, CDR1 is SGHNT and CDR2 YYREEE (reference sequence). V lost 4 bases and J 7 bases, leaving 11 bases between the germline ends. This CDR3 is CASSPTEAGYTF. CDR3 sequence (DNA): TGTGCCAGCAGCCCTACGGAGGCTGGCTACACCTTC.

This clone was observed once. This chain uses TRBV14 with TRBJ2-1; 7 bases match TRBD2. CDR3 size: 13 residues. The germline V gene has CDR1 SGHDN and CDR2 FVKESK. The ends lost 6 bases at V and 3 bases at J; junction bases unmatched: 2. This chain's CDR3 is CASRGGDYNEQFF. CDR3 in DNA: TGTGCCAGCAGGGGGGGGGACTACAATGAGCAGTTCTTC. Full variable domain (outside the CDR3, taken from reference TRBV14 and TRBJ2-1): EAGVTQFPSHSVIEKGQTVTLRCDPISGHDNLYWYRRVMGKEIKFLLHFVKESKQDESGMPNNRFLAERTGGTYSTLKVQPAELEDSGVYFCASRGGDYNEQFFGPGTRLTVL.

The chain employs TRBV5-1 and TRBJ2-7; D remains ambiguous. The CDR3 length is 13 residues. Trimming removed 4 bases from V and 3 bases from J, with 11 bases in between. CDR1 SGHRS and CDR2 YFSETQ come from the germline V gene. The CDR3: CASSLDTVYEQYF. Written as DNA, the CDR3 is TGCGCCAGCAGCCTTGATACAGTCTACGAGCAGTACTTC.

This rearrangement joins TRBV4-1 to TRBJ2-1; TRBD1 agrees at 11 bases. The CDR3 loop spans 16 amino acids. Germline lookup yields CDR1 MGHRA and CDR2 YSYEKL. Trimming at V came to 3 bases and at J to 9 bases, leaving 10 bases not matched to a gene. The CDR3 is CASSHLDRGQGSEQFF. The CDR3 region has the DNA TGCGCCAGCAGCCACCTGGACAGGGGGCAGGGGAGTGAGCAGTTCTTC.

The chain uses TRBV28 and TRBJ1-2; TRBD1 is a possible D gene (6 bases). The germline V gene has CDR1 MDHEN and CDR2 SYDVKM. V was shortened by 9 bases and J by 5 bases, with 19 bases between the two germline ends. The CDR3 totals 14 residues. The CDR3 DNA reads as TGTGCCAGTGATTCTGGCGGGGGGCTTTATGGCTACACCTTC. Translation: CASDSGGGLYGYTF.

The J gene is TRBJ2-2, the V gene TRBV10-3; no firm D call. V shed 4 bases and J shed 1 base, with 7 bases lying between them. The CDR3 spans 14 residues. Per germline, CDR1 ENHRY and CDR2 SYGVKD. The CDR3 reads CAISAQRNTGELFF. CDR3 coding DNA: TGTGCCATCAGTGCACAGAGGAACACCGGGGAGCTGTTTTTT.

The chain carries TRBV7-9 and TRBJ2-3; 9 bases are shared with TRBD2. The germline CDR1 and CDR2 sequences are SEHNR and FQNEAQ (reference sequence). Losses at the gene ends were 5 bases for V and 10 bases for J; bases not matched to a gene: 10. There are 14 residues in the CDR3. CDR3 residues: CASSPPLAGGAQYF. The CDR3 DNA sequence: TGTGCCAGCAGCCCACCCCTCGCGGGAGGGGCGCAGTATTTT.

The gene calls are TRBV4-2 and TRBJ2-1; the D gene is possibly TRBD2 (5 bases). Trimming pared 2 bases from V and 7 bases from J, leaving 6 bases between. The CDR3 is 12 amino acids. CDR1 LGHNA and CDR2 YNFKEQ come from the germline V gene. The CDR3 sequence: CASSQWRNEQFF. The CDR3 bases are TGTGCCAGCAGCCAATGGAGGAATGAGCAGTTCTTC.

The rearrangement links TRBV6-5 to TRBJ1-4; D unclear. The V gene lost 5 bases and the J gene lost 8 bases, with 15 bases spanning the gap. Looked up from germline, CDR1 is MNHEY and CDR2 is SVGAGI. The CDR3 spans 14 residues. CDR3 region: CASSRTSPGEKLFF. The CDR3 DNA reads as TGTGCCAGCAGTCGGACCAGCCCGGGGGAAAAACTGTTTTTT.

The CDR3 loop is CASSERRYNEQFF. CDR3 nucleotide sequence: TGTGCCAGCAGCGAGAGGAGGTACAATGAGCAGTTCTTC. The chain joins TRBV7-6 to TRBJ2-1, with a tentative D call TRBD2 (5 bases). Germline CDR1 and CDR2: SGHVS and FNYEAQ. Trimming stripped 5 bases from V and 4 bases from J, with 9 bases between. The CDR3 extends over 13 amino acids.

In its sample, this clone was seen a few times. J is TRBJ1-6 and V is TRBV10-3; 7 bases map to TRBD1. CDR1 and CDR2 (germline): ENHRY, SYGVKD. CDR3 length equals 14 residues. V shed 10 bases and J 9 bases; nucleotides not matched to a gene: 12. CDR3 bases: TGTGCCACGCTCATGAGACAGGGAGGTTCACCCCTCCACTTT. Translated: CATLMRQGGSPLHF.

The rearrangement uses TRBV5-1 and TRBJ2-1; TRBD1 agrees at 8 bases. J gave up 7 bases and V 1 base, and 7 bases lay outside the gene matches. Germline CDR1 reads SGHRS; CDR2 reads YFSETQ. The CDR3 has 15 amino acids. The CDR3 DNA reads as TGCGCCAGCAGCTTGACAGGGGGTTCTTGGAATGAGCAGTTCTTC. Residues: CASSLTGGSWNEQFF.

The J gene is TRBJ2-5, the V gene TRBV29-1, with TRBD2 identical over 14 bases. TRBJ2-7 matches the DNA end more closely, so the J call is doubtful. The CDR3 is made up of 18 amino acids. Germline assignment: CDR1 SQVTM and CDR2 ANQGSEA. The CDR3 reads CSVKGQTGTSGSSYEQYF. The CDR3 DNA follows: TGCAGCGTTAAAGGACAGACCGGGACTAGCGGGAGCTCCTACGAGCAGTACTTC.

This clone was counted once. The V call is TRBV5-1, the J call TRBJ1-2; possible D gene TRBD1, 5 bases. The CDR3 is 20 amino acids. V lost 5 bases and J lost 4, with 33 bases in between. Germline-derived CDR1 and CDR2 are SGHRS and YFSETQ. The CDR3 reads CASRGNSVAGSRGYTYGYTF. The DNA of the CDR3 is TGCGCCAGCAGAGGGAACAGTGTGGCTGGATCAAGGGGATATACCTATGGCTACACCTTC.

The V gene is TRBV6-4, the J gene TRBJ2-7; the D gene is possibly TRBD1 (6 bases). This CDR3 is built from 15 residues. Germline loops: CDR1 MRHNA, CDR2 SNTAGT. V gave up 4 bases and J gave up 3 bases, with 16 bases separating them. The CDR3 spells CASSVGAGTHYEQYF. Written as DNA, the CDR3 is TGTGCCAGCAGTGTCGGGGCCGGGACACACTACGAGCAGTACTTC.

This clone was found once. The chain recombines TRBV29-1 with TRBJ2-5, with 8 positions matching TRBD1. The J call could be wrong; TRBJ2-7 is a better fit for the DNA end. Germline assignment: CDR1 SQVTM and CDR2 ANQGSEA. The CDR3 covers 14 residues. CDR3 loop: CSVGPGGGGYEQYF. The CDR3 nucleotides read TGCAGCGTTGGCCCAGGGGGCGGAGGCTACGAGCAGTACTTC.

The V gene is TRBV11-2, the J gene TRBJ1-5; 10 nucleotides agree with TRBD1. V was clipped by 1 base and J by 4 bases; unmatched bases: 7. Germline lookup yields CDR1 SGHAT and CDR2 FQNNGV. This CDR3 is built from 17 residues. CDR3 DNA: TGTGCCAGCAGCTTAGGAGAGGGACAGGGGAGGAATCAGCCCCAGCATTTT. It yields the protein CASSLGEGQGRNQPQHF.

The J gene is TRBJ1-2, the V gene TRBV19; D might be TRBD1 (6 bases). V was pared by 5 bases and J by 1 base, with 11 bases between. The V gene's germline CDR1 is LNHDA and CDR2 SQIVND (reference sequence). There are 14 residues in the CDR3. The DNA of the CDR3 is TGTGCCAGTAGTCAACAGGGTTATAACTATGGCTACACCTTC. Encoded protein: CASSQQGYNYGYTF.

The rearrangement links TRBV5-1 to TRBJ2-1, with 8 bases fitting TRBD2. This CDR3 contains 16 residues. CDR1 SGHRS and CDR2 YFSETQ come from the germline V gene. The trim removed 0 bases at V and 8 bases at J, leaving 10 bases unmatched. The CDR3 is CASSLGHSGSFDEQFF. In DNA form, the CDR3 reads TGCGCCAGCAGCTTGGGCCACAGCGGGAGTTTCGATGAGCAGTTCTTC.

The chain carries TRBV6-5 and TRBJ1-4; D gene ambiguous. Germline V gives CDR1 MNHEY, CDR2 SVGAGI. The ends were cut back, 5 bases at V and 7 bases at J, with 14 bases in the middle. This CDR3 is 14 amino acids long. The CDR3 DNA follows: TGTGCCAGCAGTCCCGGACTCTTAGTTGAAAAACTGTTTTTT. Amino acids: CASSPGLLVEKLFF.

The CDR3 DNA reads as TGTGCCACCAGCAAGGGACAGGGGATCACCGGGGAGCTGTTTTTT. It is translated as CATSKGQGITGELFF. The chain combines TRBV15 with TRBJ2-2; 10 bases fit TRBD1. The V gene end was trimmed by 4 bases and the J gene end by 4 bases; junction bases not matched to a gene: 3. CDR1 and CDR2 (germline): LNHNV, YYDKDF (reference sequence). The CDR3 is made up of 15 amino acids.

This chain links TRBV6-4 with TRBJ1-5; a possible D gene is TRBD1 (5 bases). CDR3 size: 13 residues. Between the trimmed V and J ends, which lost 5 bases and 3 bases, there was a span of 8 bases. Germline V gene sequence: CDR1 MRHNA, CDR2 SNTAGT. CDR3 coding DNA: TGTGCCAGCAGTAAGGGGAACAATCAGCCCCAGCATTTT. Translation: CASSKGNNQPQHF.

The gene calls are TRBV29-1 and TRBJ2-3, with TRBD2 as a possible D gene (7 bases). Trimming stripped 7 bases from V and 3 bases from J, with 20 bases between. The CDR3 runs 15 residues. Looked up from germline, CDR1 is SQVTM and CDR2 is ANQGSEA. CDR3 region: CSAPEGGGGTDTQYF. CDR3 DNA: TGCAGCGCACCGGAGGGGGGAGGGGGGACAGATACGCAGTATTTT.

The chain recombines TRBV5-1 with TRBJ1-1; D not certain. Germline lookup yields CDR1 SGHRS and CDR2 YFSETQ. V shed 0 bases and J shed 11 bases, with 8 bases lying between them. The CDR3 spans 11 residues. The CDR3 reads CASSLEGSAFF. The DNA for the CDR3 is TGCGCCAGCAGCTTGGAAGGTAGCGCTTTCTTT.

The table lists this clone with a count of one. CDR3 coding DNA: TGTGCCAGCAGCTTCGCGGCTGAGGAGACCCAGTACTTC. This encodes CASSFAAEETQYF. The chain links TRBV9 to TRBJ2-5; no definite D call. Germline CDR1 reads SGDLS; CDR2 reads YYNGEE. Trimming removed 4 bases from V and 5 bases from J, with 12 bases in between. The CDR3 runs 13 residues.

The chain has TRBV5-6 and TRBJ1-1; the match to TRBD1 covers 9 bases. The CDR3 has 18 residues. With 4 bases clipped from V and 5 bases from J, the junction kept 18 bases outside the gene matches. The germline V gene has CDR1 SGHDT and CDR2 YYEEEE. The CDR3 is CASSGGTGSLSVGTEAFF. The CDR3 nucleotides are TGTGCCAGCAGCGGAGGGACAGGGAGCCTTTCCGTCGGGACTGAAGCTTTCTTT.

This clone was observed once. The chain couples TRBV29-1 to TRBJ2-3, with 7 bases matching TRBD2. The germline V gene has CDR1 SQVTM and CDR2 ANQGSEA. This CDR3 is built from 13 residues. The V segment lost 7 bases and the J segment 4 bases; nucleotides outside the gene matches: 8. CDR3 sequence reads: CSAGRIAADTQYF. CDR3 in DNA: TGCAGCGCCGGGAGGATAGCGGCAGATACGCAGTATTTT.

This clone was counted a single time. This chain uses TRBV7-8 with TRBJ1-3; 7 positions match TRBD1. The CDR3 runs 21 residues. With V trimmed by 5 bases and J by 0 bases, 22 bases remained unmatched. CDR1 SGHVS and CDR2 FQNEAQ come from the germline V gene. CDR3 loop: CASSHRHRQGSDSSSGNTIYF. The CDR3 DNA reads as TGTGCCAGCAGCCACCGACACCGACAGGGTTCAGACTCGAGCTCTGGAAACACCATATATTTT.

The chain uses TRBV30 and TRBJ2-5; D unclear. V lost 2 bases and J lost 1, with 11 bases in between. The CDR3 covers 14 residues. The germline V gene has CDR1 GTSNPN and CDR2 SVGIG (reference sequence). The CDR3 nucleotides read TGTGCCTGGAGTCGGAGAAGGATCCAAGAGACCCAGTACTTC. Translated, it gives CAWSRRRIQETQYF.

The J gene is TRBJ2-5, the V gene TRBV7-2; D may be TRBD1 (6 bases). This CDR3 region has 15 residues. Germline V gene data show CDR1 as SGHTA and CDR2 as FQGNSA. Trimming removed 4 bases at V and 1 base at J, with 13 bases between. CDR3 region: CASSSGGQIQETQYF. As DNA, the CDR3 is TGTGCCAGCAGCTCAGGCGGACAGATCCAAGAGACCCAGTACTTC.

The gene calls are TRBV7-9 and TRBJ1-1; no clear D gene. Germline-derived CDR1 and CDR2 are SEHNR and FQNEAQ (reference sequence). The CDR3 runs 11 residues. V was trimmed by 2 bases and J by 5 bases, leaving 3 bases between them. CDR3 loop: CASSLQTEAFF. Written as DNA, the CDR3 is TGTGCCAGCAGCTTACAAACTGAAGCTTTCTTT.